What follows is one T cell receptor (beta chain) and its context. Its cognate antigen is unknown. MiXCR, run by TCRdb on the 5' RACE reads, gives a single entry per CDR3 protein. The table lists 200,000 to 300,000 distinct CDR3 sequences, approximately 7% of them singletons, with approximately 3.6% in the top ten. The data stem from a study of identical twins. Study conclusions and caveats: Beta out-of-frame sequences showed weaker excess sharing between twins.

CDR3 length equals 15 residues. Losses at the gene ends were 2 bases for V and 2 bases for J; bases not matched to a gene: 3. The germline V gene has CDR1 ENHRY and CDR2 SYGVKD. These records were also assigned to another study, of yellow fever vaccine responses in identical twins.

This rearrangement joins TRBV10-3 to TRBJ2-3; TRBD2 matches 8 bases. This clonotype was obtained from a woman under 30 in good health. Sample: memory (CD45RO+) T cells sorted from blood. The CDR3 DNA reads as TGTGCCATCAGTGAGGGGCGGGGGGCCACAGATACGCAGTATTTT. This translates into CAISEGRGATDTQYF.